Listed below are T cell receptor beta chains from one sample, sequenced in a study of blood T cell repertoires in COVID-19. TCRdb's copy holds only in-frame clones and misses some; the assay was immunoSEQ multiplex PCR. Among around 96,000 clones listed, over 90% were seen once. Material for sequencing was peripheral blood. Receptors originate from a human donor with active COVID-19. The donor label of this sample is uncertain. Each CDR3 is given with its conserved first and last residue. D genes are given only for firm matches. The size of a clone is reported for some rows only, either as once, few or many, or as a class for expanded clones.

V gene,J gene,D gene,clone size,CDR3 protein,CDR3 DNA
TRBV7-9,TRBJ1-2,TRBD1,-,CASSLERGRLEGYTF,TGTGCCAGCAGCTTAGAAAGGGGGCGTTTGGAAGGCTACACCTTC
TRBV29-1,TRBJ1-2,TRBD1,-,CSVYRTGGLGYTF,TGCAGCGTTTACAGGACAGGGGGCCTTGGCTACACCTTC
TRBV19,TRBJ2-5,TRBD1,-,CASSIRTGQETQYF,TGTGCCAGTAGTATACGGACAGGACAAGAGACCCAGTACTTC
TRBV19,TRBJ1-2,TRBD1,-,CASSRRTGGITSNYGYTF,TGTGCCAGTAGTAGGCGGACAGGGGGTATTACTTCGAACTATGGCTACACCTTC
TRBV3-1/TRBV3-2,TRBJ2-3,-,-,CASSQGGGIGDTQYF,TGTGCCAGCAGCCAAGGTGGGGGGATTGGGGATACGCAGTATTTT
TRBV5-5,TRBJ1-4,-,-,CASILSARGGEKLFF,TGTGCCAGCATTCTTAGTGCGCGGGGCGGTGAAAAACTGTTTTTT
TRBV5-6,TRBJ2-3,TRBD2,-,CASSGQAGVGDTQYF,TGTGCCAGCAGCGGTCAGGCGGGAGTGGGAGATACGCAGTATTTT
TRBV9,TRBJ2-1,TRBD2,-,CASSVEVSGDHSYNEQFF,TGTGCCAGCAGCGTAGAGGTTAGCGGGGACCACTCCTACAATGAGCAGTTCTTC
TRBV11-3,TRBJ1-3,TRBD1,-,CASSAQGNGNTIYF,TGTGCCAGCAGCGCACAGGGGAACGGAAACACCATATATTTT
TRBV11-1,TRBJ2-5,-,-,CASSFSGGAQETQYF,TGTGCCAGCAGCTTCTCCGGGGGAGCACAAGAGACCCAGTACTTC
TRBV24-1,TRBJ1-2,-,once,CATSEDSYGYTF,TGTGCCACCAGTGAAGACAGCTATGGCTACACCTTC
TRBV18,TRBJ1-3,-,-,CASSSGNGNTIYF,TGTGCCAGCTCGTCAGGGAACGGAAACACCATATATTTT
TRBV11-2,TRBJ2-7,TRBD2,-,CASSLVGPRLADYEQYF,TGTGCCAGCAGCTTAGTCGGTCCTCGCCTAGCGGACTACGAGCAGTACTTC
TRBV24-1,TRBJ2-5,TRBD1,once,CATSDYRGRTGQETQYF,TGTGCCACCAGTGATTATAGGGGGCGCACGGGCCAAGAGACCCAGTACTTC
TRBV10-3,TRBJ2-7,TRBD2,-,CAISESSGRAWQYF,TGTGCCATCAGTGAGTCTAGCGGGAGGGCCTGGCAGTACTTC
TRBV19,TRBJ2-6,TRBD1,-,CASTNTRDRFSSGANVLTF,TGTGCCAGTACCAATACCCGGGACAGGTTTTCTTCTGGGGCCAACGTCCTGACTTTC
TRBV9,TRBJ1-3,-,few,CASSVGASGNTIYF,TGTGCCAGCAGCGTTGGGGCCTCTGGAAACACCATATATTTT
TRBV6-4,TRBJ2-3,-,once,CASSVTAGYTDTQYF,TGTGCCAGCAGTGTAACGGCGGGTTACACAGATACGCAGTATTTT
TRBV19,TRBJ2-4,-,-,CASSEAGRLAKNIQYF,TGTGCCAGTAGCGAAGCGGGTAGACTAGCCAAAAACATTCAGTACTTC